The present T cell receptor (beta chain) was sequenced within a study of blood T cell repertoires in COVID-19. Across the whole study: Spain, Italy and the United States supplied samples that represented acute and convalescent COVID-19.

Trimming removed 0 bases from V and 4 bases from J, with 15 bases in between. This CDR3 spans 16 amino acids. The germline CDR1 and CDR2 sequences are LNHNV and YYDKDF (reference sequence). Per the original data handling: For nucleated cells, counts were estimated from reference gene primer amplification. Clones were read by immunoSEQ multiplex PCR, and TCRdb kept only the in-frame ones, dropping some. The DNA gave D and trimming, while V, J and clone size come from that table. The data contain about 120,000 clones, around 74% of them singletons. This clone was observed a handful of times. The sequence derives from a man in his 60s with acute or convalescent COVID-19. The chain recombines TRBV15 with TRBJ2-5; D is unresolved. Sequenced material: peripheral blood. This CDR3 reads CATSREKAESTETQYF. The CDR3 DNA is TGTGCCACCAGCAGAGAAAAGGCGGAATCCACAGAGACCCAGTACTTC.